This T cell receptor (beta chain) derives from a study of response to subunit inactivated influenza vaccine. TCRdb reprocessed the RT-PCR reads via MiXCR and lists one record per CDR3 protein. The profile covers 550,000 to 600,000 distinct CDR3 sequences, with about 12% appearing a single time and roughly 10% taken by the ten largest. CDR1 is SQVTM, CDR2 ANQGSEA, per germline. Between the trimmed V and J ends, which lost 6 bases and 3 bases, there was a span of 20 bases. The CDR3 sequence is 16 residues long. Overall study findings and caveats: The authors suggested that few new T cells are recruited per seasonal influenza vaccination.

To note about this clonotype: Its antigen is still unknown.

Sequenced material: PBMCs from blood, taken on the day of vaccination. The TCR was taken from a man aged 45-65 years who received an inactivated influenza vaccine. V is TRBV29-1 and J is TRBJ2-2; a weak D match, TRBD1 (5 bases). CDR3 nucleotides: TGCAGCGTACCTGGGGCAGGGTGGCAGGACACCGGGGAGCTGTTTTTT. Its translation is CSVPGAGWQDTGELFF.